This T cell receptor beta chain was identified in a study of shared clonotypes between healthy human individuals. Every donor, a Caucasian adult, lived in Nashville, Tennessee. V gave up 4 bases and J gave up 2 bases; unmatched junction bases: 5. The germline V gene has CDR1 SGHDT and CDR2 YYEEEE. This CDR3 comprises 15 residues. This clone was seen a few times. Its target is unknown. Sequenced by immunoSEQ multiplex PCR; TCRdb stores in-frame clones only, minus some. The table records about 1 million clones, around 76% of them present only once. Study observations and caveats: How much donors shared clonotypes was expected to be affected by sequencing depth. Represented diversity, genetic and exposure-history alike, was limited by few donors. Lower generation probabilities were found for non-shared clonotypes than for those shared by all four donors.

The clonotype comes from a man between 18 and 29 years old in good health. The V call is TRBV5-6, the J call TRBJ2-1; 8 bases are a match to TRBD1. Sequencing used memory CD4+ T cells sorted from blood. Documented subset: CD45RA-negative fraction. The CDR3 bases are TGTGCCAGCAGCCGGGGACAGGTAACCTACAATGAGCAGTTCTTC. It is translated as CASSRGQVTYNEQFF.